This T cell receptor beta chain was observed in a study of T cells in Graves' hyperthyroidism and ophthalmopathy. Template material for amplifying TCR beta CDR3 regions consisted of RNA transcripts. The primer set for the first-round RT-PCR of the TCR CDR3 was HTBI. TCRdb processed the multiplex PCR reads anew with MiXCR; each CDR3 protein has one entry. The table lists fewer than 550,000 distinct CDR3 sequences, about 15% of them singletons, with around 7.3% in the top ten. This clonotype came up many times. On the basis of clinical symptoms, serum thyroxine and TRAb, thyroid ultrasound and orbital computed tomography, diagnoses were made. PBMCs came from 9 to 10 ml fresh peripheral blood. V was clipped by 4 bases and J by 1 base, with 12 bases between them. Germline lookup yields CDR1 LGHDT and CDR2 YNNKEL (reference sequence). This CDR3 is 15 amino acids long.

Sequenced material: blood. This chain connects TRBV3-1 to TRBJ2-3; TRBD2 is a possible D gene (5 bases). This clonotype was sampled from a woman younger than 30 with Graves' hyperthyroidism. The CDR3 reads CASSLSGRGTDTQYF. CDR3 sequence (DNA): TGTGCCAGCAGCCTGTCGGGAAGAGGCACAGATACGCAGTATTTT.